The 18 T cell receptor beta chains listed next were all sequenced from one sample in a study of blood T cell repertoires in COVID-19. Data came from immunoSEQ multiplex PCR; TCRdb stores just in-frame clones and leaves some out. The sample records over 100,000 clones, around 77% being singletons. The specimen sequenced was peripheral blood. The source is a man in his 60s with active or convalescent COVID-19.

The chain couples TRBV5-1 to TRBJ2-3, with TRBD2 matching over 16 bases. Germline V lookup: CDR1 SGHRS, CDR2 YFSETQ. The V gene end was trimmed by 3 bases and the J gene end by 1 base; junction bases not matched to a gene: 5. The CDR3 runs to 18 residues. The CDR3 region has the DNA TGCGCCAGCAGCTCAGGGACTAGCGGGAGGGCCGGCACAGATACGCAGTATTTT. It codes for CASSSGTSGRAGTDTQYF.

This clone is a singleton in its sample. CDR3 residues: CASSLRSGFLANYGYTF. In DNA form, the CDR3 reads TGTGCCAGCAGCTTGAGATCAGGGTTCCTAGCTAACTATGGCTACACCTTC. This sequence joins TRBV7-8 and TRBJ1-2; tentatively, D is TRBD1 (5 bases). Germline assignment: CDR1 SGHVS and CDR2 FQNEAQ. V was shortened by 3 bases and J by 0 bases, with 17 bases between the two germline ends. The CDR3 extends over 17 amino acids.

This clone was counted a few times. The gene calls are TRBV18 and TRBJ1-1; tentative D call: TRBD1 (5 bases). Germline-derived CDR1 and CDR2 are KGHSH and LQKENI. Trimming left V 2 bases short and J 5 bases short, with 9 bases between. The CDR3 covers 13 residues. The chain's CDR3 is CASSPSGRTEAFF. The CDR3 bases are TGTGCCAGCTCACCATCAGGGAGGACTGAAGCTTTCTTT.

A single count supports this clone. This chain joins TRBV6-2 or TRBV6-3 and TRBJ2-1; D is perhaps TRBD1 (7 bases). V was shortened by 1 base and J by 5 bases, with 21 bases between the two germline ends. Looked up from germline, CDR1 is MNHEY and CDR2 is SVGEGT. The CDR3 totals 18 residues. Here the CDR3 DNA reads TGTGCCAGCAGTTACTGGATCACAGGGGCCAGGACTAACAATGAGCAGTTCTTC. Amino acid sequence: CASSYWITGARTNNEQFF.

V is TRBV10-3 and J is TRBJ2-7; a weak D match, TRBD2 (6 bases). The V end lost 10 bases, the J end lost 2 bases, and 15 bases lay between the germline ends. The CDR3 has 13 residues. Looked up from germline, CDR1 is ENHRY and CDR2 is SYGVKD. CDR3 residues: CATKDGTPYEQYF. CDR3 DNA: TGTGCCACCAAGGACGGGACTCCCTACGAGCAGTACTTC.

This clone has ten or more counts. The V call is TRBV14, the J call TRBJ2-7; 8 nucleotides line up with TRBD1. V shed 6 bases and J 6 bases; nucleotides not matched to a gene: 4. CDR3 length: 12 amino acids. In germline, CDR1 is SGHDN, CDR2 FVKESK. CDR3 loop: CASSPTGGEQYF. The CDR3 nucleotides are TGTGCCAGCAGTCCAACAGGGGGCGAGCAGTACTTC. The variable domain in full, completed from reference TRBV14 and TRBJ2-7, reads EAGVTQFPSHSVIEKGQTVTLRCDPISGHDNLYWYRRVMGKEIKFLLHFVKESKQDESGMPNNRFLAERTGGTYSTLKVQPAELEDSGVYFCASSPTGGEQYFGPGTRLTVT.

The rearrangement links TRBV19 to TRBJ1-1; 9 bases fit TRBD1. The CDR3 covers 16 residues. CDR1 is LNHDA, CDR2 SQIVND, per germline (reference sequence). V lost 6 bases to trimming and J lost 4 bases; unmatched junction nucleotides: 12. In DNA, the CDR3 is TGTGCCAGTAGCCATAGAACGGGACAGGGTAGCACTGAAGCTTTCTTT. Its protein product is CASSHRTGQGSTEAFF.

The sample holds many counts of this clone. The CDR3 here is CASTGGEWDTQYF. The DNA of the CDR3 is TGTGCCAGCACGGGCGGGGAGTGGGATACGCAGTATTTT. V and J are TRBV27 and TRBJ2-3, with a possible D match to TRBD2 (6 bases). CDR1 and CDR2 from the germline V gene are MNHEY and SMNVEV (reference sequence). The CDR3 is made up of 13 amino acids. V lost 7 bases and J 6 bases, leaving 14 bases between the germline ends.

This clone showed up just a few times. The J gene is TRBJ1-6, the V gene TRBV5-6; possibly TRBD1 for D (6 bases). Per the germline V gene, CDR1 is SGHDT and CDR2 is YYEEEE. This CDR3 contains 15 residues. V was shortened by 1 base and J by 5 bases, with 10 bases between the two germline ends. This chain's CDR3 is CASSLQGMNNSPLHF. The CDR3 coding sequence is TGTGCCAGCAGCTTGCAGGGGATGAATAATTCACCCCTCCACTTT. Complete variable domain (other parts from reference TRBV5-6 and TRBJ1-6): DAGVTQSPTHLIKTRGQQVTLRCSPKSGHDTVSWYQQALGQGPQFIFQYYEEEERQRGNFPDRFSGHQFPNYSSELNVNALLLGDSALYLCASSLQGMNNSPLHFGNGTRLTVT.

The V gene is TRBV4-3, the J gene TRBJ2-7, with TRBD1 as a possible D gene (6 bases). Germline V gene data show CDR1 as LGHNA and CDR2 as YSLEER. Trimming took off 6 bases at V and 2 bases at J, with 11 bases between the two ends. CDR3 length equals 13 residues. The CDR3 sequence is CASSRDTTYEQYF. Here the CDR3 DNA reads TGCGCCAGCAGTCGGGACACCACCTACGAGCAGTACTTC.

The chain carries TRBV7-2 and TRBJ1-3; the match to TRBD1 covers 7 bases. V lost 6 bases and J lost 9; bases outside the gene matches: 11. Germline loops: CDR1 SGHTA, CDR2 FQGNSA. The CDR3 length is 14 residues. In DNA, the CDR3 is TGTGCCAGCAGAAGACAGGGACTTACAAGCACCATATATTTT. This translates into CASRRQGLTSTIYF. The full variable domain, rest sourced from reference TRBV7-2 and TRBJ1-3, is GAGVSQSPSNKVTEKGKDVELRCDPISGHTALYWYRQSLGQGLEFLIYFQGNSAPDKSGLPSDRFSAERTGGSVSTLTIQRTQQEDSAVYLCASRRQGLTSTIYFGEGSWLTVV.

J is TRBJ1-5 and V is TRBV5-6; a possible D gene is TRBD1 (6 bases). Trimming pared 0 bases from V and 7 bases from J, leaving 14 bases between. CDR3 length equals 15 residues. The germline V gene encodes CDR1 SGHDT and CDR2 YYEEEE. In DNA form, the CDR3 reads TGTGCCAGCAGCTTGGGGTCAGGGGAGACGCAGCCCCAGCATTTT. Its translation is CASSLGSGETQPQHF.

The genes are TRBV19 and TRBJ2-7; no clear D gene. Trimming pared 4 bases from V and 8 bases from J, leaving 9 bases between. CDR1 and CDR2 from the germline V gene are LNHDA and SQIVND (reference sequence). The CDR3 has 11 residues. The CDR3 here is CASSTTTQQYF. As DNA, the CDR3 is TGTGCCAGTAGTACGACAACCCAGCAGTACTTC. Using reference TRBV19 and TRBJ2-7 for the parts outside the CDR3, the full variable domain is DGGITQSPKYLFRKEGQNVTLSCEQNLNHDAMYWYRQDPGQGLRLIYYSQIVNDFQKGDIAEGYSVSREKKESFPLTVTSAQKNPTAFYLCASSTTTQQYFGPGTRLTVT.

The chain couples TRBV25-1 to TRBJ1-1, with D possibly being TRBD1 (6 bases). The V gene's germline CDR1 is MGHDK and CDR2 SYGVNS. The CDR3 spans 17 residues. V lost 1 base and J lost 3, with 18 bases in between. The CDR3, as DNA: TGTGCCAGCAGTGAATGGTTGGCAGGGGTCGGTGACACTGAAGCTTTCTTT. Amino acid sequence: CASSEWLAGVGDTEAFF.

This clone was seen a handful of times. This chain connects TRBV5-1 to TRBJ1-4; 11 bases are a match to TRBD1. V lost 3 bases and J lost 7; bases outside the gene matches: 5. The CDR3 has 15 residues. The V gene's germline CDR1 is SGHRS and CDR2 YFSETQ. This chain's CDR3 is CASSSKGTGGEKLFF. The CDR3 DNA reads TGCGCCAGCAGCTCTAAAGGGACAGGGGGTGAAAAACTGTTTTTT.

The chain is built from TRBV20-1 and TRBJ1-1; D possibly corresponds to TRBD1 (5 bases). V was pared by 3 bases and J by 0 bases, with 11 bases between. Germline values: CDR1 DFQATT, CDR2 SNEGSKA (reference sequence). There are 14 residues in the CDR3. The CDR3 spells CSASGATMNTEAFF. The CDR3, as DNA: TGCAGTGCTAGTGGGGCCACAATGAACACTGAAGCTTTCTTT.

This chain uses TRBV4-3 with TRBJ2-7, with 9 positions matching TRBD2. The germline CDR1 and CDR2 sequences are LGHNA and YSLEER. With 1 base clipped from V and 4 bases from J, the junction kept 5 bases outside the gene matches. The CDR3 loop spans 15 amino acids. The CDR3 here is CASSQVAGGPYEQYF. DNA for the CDR3: TGCGCCAGCAGCCAAGTTGCGGGAGGGCCTTACGAGCAGTACTTC.

This chain joins TRBV3-1 (or the pseudogene TRBV3-2) and TRBJ2-3; no clear D gene. The CDR3 extends over 13 amino acids. The germline V gene encodes CDR1 LGHDT and CDR2 YNNKEL (reference sequence). Trimming removed 0 bases from V and 3 bases from J, with 4 bases in between. CDR3 sequence: CASSQDRTDTQYF. In DNA, the CDR3 is TGTGCCAGCAGCCAAGATCGTACAGATACGCAGTATTTT.